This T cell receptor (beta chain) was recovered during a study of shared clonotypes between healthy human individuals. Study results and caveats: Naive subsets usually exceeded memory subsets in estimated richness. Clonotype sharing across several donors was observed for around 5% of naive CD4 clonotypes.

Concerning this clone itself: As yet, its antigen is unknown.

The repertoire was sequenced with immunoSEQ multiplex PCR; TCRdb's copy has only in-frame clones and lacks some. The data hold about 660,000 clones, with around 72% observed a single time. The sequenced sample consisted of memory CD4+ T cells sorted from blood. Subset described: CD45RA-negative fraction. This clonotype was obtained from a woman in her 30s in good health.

CDR3 in DNA: TGTGCCAGCAGCTTGGGACTAGCGGGAGGTGAGGAGACCCAGTACTTC. As protein: CASSLGLAGGEETQYF. The chain has TRBV5-6 and TRBJ2-5, with TRBD2 matching over 13 bases. Per the germline V gene, CDR1 is SGHDT and CDR2 is YYEEEE. With V trimmed by 0 bases and J by 5 bases, 4 bases remained unmatched. The CDR3 is made up of 16 amino acids.